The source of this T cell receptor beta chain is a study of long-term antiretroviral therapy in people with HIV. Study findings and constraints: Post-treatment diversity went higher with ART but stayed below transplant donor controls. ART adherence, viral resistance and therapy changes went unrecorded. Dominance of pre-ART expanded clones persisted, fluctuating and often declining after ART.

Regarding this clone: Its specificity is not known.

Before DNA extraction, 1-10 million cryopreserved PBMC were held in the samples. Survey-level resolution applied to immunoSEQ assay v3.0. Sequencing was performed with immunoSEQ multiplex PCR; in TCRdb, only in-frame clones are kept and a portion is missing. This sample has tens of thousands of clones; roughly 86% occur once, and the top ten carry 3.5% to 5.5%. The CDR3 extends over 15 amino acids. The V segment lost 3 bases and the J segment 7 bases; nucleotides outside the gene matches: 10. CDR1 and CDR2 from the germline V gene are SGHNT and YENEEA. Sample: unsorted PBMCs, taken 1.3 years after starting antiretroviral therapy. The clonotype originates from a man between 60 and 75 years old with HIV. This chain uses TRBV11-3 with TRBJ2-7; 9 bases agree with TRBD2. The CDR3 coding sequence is TGTGCCAGCAGCTTGGATGCGGGAGGGCCAAGGGAGCAGTACTTC. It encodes CASSLDAGGPREQYF.